This T cell receptor (beta chain) was sequenced for a study of beta chain features in type 1 diabetes. Broader study findings: Type 1 diabetes patients had TCRB CDR3s that were shorter (moderately but significantly so) in all four CD4+ subsets. There was no resolution here of whether HLA type influences TCRB rearrangement.

With regard to this clone: Antigen specificity is unknown.

Every bit of the isolated RNA underwent reverse transcription, so sequencing read expressed TCRB transcripts. Profiling relied on immunoSEQ multiplex PCR, and the TCRdb table lists in-frame clones only, not all of them. The sample records some 290,000 clones, 13% to 15% being singletons. The CDR3 contains 14 residues. CDR1 is ENHRY and CDR2 is SYGVKD in the germline V gene. V was pared by 2 bases and J by 7 bases, with 14 bases between. The V call is TRBV10-3, the J call TRBJ2-5, with no clear D. This TCR was sampled from a man younger than 40 with type 1 diabetes. Input material: naive CD4+ T cells from blood. The CDR3 DNA follows: TGTGCCATCAGTGAGGTGGCGCCCCCGGGGACCCAGTACTTC. Encoded protein: CAISEVAPPGTQYF.